This T cell receptor (beta chain) was sequenced for a study of breast tumors, draining lymph nodes, adjacent tissues. TCRdb ran MiXCR on the multiplex PCR reads and lists one entry per CDR3 protein. Here the sample spans 60,000 to 70,000 distinct CDR3 sequences, approximately 62% being singletons. Broader study findings: Tumor TCR diversity was below lymph nodes but above nontumor tissue.

This clonotype showed up many times. Its antigen is as yet unknown. The sequence came from a female donor with breast cancer. Some clones in this sample may be carry-over from other donors' samples. Sequenced input: breast tumor tissue.

Written as DNA, the CDR3 is TGTGCCAGCAGCCGATTAGCGGGAGAGCCAGATACGCAGTATTTT. Its protein is CASSRLAGEPDTQYF. The rearrangement uses TRBV5-6 and TRBJ2-3; 9 bases match TRBD2. V shed 4 bases and J 4 bases; nucleotides not matched to a gene: 7. Germline lookup yields CDR1 SGHDT and CDR2 YYEEEE. The CDR3 covers 15 residues.